The rows below give T cell receptor beta chains drawn from one sample of a study of PD-1 blockade in classical Hodgkin lymphoma. Libraries were prepared by immunoSEQ multiplex PCR; TCRdb keeps only in-frame clonotypes and omits some of them. The sample contains more than 95,000 clones, more than 70% of which appear only once. This specimen was peripheral blood mononuclear cells (PBMCs), taken before the fourth cycle of nivolumab. The receptors come from a human donor with classical Hodgkin lymphoma. The CDR3 runs from the conserved cysteine through the conserved F or W. The D gene is left open where the match is weak. The size entry is marked missing in some rows and otherwise reads once, few, many or a size class.

TRBV29-1	TRBD2	NA	TRBJ2-1	CSVETPSGGRYNEQFF	TGCAGCGTTGAAACCCCGTCGGGAGGACGATACAATGAGCAGTTCTTC
TRBV6-5	NA	NA	TRBJ1-1	CASSPLGQSEAFF	TGTGCCAGCAGTCCTCTAGGTCAGTCTGAAGCTTTCTTT
TRBV5-5	TRBD1	NA	TRBJ1-3	CASSLATGGRLSGNTIYF	TGTGCCAGCAGCTTGGCGACAGGGGGGAGGCTCTCTGGAAACACCATATATTTT
TRBV6-5	NA	NA	TRBJ2-2	CASSLKGRGNTGELFF	TGTGCCAGCAGTTTGAAGGGACGGGGAAACACCGGGGAGCTGTTTTTT
TRBV30	NA	NA	TRBJ2-2	CAWSKQGTGELFF	TGTGCCTGGAGTAAACAGGGCACCGGGGAGCTGTTTTTT
TRBV19	NA	few	TRBJ2-1	CASSIASRQYNEQFF	TGTGCCAGTAGTATAGCGAGTCGGCAATACAATGAGCAGTTCTTC
TRBV27	NA	NA	TRBJ1-2	CASSFSSEQIQYYGYTF	TGTGCCAGCAGTTTCTCCAGCGAACAGATACAATACTATGGCTACACCTTC
TRBV19	NA	NA	TRBJ1-2	CASSIFSTPNYGYTF	TGTGCCAGTAGTATTTTTTCGACACCTAACTATGGCTACACCTTC
TRBV7-9	NA	NA	TRBJ1-5	CASGTGFSVEGNQPQHF	TGTGCCAGCGGGACGGGCTTTTCGGTCGAGGGGAATCAGCCCCAGCATTTT
TRBV27	TRBD2	NA	TRBJ2-1	CASRRVTAGDEQFF	TGTGCCAGCAGAAGGGTGACGGCGGGGGATGAGCAGTTCTTC
TRBV4-2	NA	NA	TRBJ1-2	CASSQGDIRAYGYTF	TGTGCCAGCAGCCAAGGAGATATCAGAGCCTATGGCTACACCTTC
TRBV19	TRBD2	NA	TRBJ2-2	CASSIPPSGGTGELFF	TGTGCCAGTAGTATCCCTCCTAGCGGCGGCACCGGGGAGCTGTTTTTT
TRBV5-1	TRBD1	NA	TRBJ2-3	CASSLGQDTDTQYF	TGCGCCAGCAGCCTCGGACAGGACACAGATACGCAGTATTTT
TRBV19	TRBD2	NA	TRBJ2-6	CASRANSGSMSGANVLTF	TGTGCCAGCCGGGCAAATAGCGGGAGTATGTCTGGGGCCAACGTCCTGACTTTC
TRBV19	TRBD1	NA	TRBJ1-5	CASSGTEVQPQHF	TGTGCCAGTAGTGGGACAGAAGTTCAGCCCCAGCATTTT
TRBV2	NA	NA	TRBJ2-7	CASSVSGSTYEQYF	TGTGCCAGCAGTGTGAGCGGATCAACCTACGAGCAGTACTTC
TRBV5-4	NA	few	TRBJ1-2	CASSLSQESIYGYTF	TGTGCCAGCAGCTTGAGCCAGGAGTCTATCTATGGCTACACCTTC
TRBV7-6	TRBD1	NA	TRBJ2-1	CASSPTGGRYNEQFF	TGTGCCAGCAGCCCGACAGGGGGCAGATACAATGAGCAGTTCTTC
TRBV27	TRBD1	NA	TRBJ2-7	CASSLSGTGLVEQYF	TGTGCCAGCAGTTTGTCCGGGACAGGGTTGGTCGAGCAGTACTTC
TRBV11-2	NA	NA	TRBJ2-7	CASSLERGHSYEQYF	TGTGCCAGCAGCTTAGAAAGGGGCCACTCCTACGAGCAGTACTTC